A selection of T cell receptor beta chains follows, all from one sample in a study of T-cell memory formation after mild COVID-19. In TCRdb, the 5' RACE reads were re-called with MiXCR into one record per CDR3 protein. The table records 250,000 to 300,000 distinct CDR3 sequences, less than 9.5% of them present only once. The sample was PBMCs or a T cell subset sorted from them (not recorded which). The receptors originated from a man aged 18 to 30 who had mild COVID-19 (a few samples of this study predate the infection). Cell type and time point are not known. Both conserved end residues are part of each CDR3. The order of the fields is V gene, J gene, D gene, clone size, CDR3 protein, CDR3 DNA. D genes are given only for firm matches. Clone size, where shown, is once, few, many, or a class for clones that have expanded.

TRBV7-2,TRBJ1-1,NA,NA,CASSLERGGTEAFF,TGTGCCAGCAGCTTAGAACGGGGAGGAACTGAAGCTTTCTTT
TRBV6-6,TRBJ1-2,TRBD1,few,CASSYRGTEHVGGYTF,TGTGCCAGCAGTTACCGAGGGACAGAGCACGTTGGGGGCTACACCTTC
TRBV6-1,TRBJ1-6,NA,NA,CASSEGPNSPLHF,TGTGCCAGCAGTGAAGGGCCAAATTCACCCCTCCACTTT
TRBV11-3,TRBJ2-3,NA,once,CASSLAHMDTQYF,TGTGCCAGCAGCTTAGCCCACATGGATACGCAGTATTTT
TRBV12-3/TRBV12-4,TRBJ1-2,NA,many,CASSFEVYGYTF,TGTGCCAGCAGTTTCGAGGTCTATGGCTACACCTTC
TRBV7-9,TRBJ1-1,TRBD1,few,CASSFGDRGLTEAFF,TGTGCCAGCAGCTTCGGGGACAGGGGCCTCACTGAAGCTTTCTTT
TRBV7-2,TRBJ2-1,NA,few,CASTLGPGSYNEQFF,TGTGCCAGCACCCTCGGCCCGGGGTCGTACAATGAGCAGTTCTTC
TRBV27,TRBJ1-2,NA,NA,CATTRQGGDGYTF,TGTGCCACGACCCGGCAGGGTGGGGATGGCTACACCTTC
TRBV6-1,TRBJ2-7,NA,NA,CASSEGMTVYEQYF,TGTGCCAGCAGTGAAGGGATGACGGTCTACGAGCAGTACTTC
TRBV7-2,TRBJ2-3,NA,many,CASSFTPDTQYF,TGTGCCAGCAGCTTCACCCCAGATACGCAGTATTTT
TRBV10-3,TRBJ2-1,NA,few,CAISVTGTDRDEQFF,TGTGCCATCAGTGTTACCGGGACCGATAGGGATGAGCAGTTCTTC
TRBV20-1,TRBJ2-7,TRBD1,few,CSATDRGYEQYF,TGCAGTGCCACAGACAGGGGCTACGAGCAGTACTTC
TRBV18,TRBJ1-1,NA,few,CASSPGEKGEAFF,TGTGCCAGCTCACCGGGGGAAAAAGGTGAAGCTTTCTTT
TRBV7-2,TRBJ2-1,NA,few,CASSFSRLVYNEQFF,TGTGCCAGCAGCTTCAGCAGATTAGTATACAATGAGCAGTTCTTC
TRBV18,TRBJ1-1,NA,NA,CASSQANTEAFF,TGTGCCAGCTCACAGGCGAACACTGAAGCTTTCTTT
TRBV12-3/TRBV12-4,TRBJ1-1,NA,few,CASSSHRVLTEAFF,TGTGCCAGCAGTTCGCACAGGGTACTGACTGAAGCTTTCTTT
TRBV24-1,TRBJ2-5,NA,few,CATSPVWEETQYF,TGTGCCACCAGTCCCGTCTGGGAAGAGACCCAGTACTTC
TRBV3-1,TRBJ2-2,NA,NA,CASSPLGGELFF,TGTGCCAGCAGCCCCCTTGGAGGGGAGCTGTTTTTT
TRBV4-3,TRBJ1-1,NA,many,CASSQVYSQDHQAFF,TGCGCCAGCAGCCAAGTATATTCCCAGGATCACCAAGCTTTCTTT
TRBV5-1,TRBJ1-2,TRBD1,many,CASSPGQGNYGYTF,TGCGCCAGCAGCCCGGGACAGGGGAACTATGGCTACACCTTC
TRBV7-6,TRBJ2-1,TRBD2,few,CASSSPSGVPNEQFF,TGTGCCAGCAGCTCCCCCAGCGGGGTCCCCAATGAGCAGTTCTTC
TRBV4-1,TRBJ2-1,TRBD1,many,CASSLQGAVEQFF,TGCGCCAGCAGCTTACAGGGGGCGGTTGAGCAGTTCTTC
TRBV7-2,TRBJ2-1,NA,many,CASSLSSYNEQFF,TGTGCCAGCAGTCTAAGCTCCTACAATGAGCAGTTCTTC
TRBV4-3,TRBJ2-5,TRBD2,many,CASSQGVAGGGETQYF,TGCGCCAGCAGCCAAGGAGTAGCGGGGGGCGGAGAGACCCAGTACTTC
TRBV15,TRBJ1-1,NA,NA,CATSKIAKTEAFF,TGTGCCACCAGCAAGATAGCGAAAACTGAAGCTTTCTTT
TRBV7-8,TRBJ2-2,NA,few,CASSLVFSPLGPGELFF,TGTGCCAGCAGCTTAGTTTTTAGTCCCCTTGGTCCCGGGGAGCTGTTTTTT
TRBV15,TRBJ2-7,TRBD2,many,CATRLAGATYEQYF,TGTGCCACCCGACTAGCGGGGGCTACCTACGAGCAGTACTTC
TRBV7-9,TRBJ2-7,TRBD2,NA,CASSYLLAGEQYF,TGTGCCAGCAGCTACTTACTAGCGGGAGAGCAGTACTTC